This T cell receptor beta chain was recorded in a study of blood T cell repertoires in COVID-19. Study-wide background: Samples of COVID-19 (acute and convalescent) were obtained from the United States, Italy and Spain. PBMCs, B-cell-depleted T cells, or T cells were the source of the cDNA or gDNA that made up the material.

Seattle-derived patients entered the study during active infection and were followed longitudinally. Methods used by the authors: Estimation of nucleated cell counts was performed using reference gene primer amplification. Sequencing used immunoSEQ multiplex PCR; TCRdb keeps in-frame clones, though not all of them. That table supplies the V and J calls and clone size; D and trimming were determined from the DNA. The table records 350,000 to 450,000 clones, 80% to 90% of them present only once. This CDR3 comprises 14 residues. The germline V gene encodes CDR1 MDHEN and CDR2 SYDVKM. The V gene lost 3 bases and the J gene lost 8 bases, with 13 bases spanning the gap.

The TCR was taken from a woman aged 55-69 years with COVID-19, enrolled during active disease. Sequencing was performed on peripheral blood. The chain uses TRBV28 and TRBJ1-4; possibly TRBD1 for D (6 bases). For the CDR3, the DNA is TGTGCCAGCAGTTTGGGGGGGCTAGGCGAAAAACTGTTTTTT. Amino acid sequence: CASSLGGLGEKLFF. The full variable domain, in which reference TRBV28 and TRBJ1-4 provide the parts outside the CDR3, is DVKVTQSSRYLVKRTGEKVFLECVQDMDHENMFWYRQDPGLGLRLIYFSYDVKMKEKGDIPEGYSVSREKKERFSLILESASTNQTSMYLCASSLGGLGEKLFFGSGTQLSVL.